What follows are 29 T cell receptor beta chains derived from one specimen sequenced in a study of OX40 agonist ivuxolimab in advanced cancers. The data were produced by immunoSEQ multiplex PCR, yet TCRdb's version contains in-frame clones alone and is incomplete. The repertoire holds 15,000 to 25,000 clones, approximately 86% seen once, with about 56% in the top ten. Sequencing used CD4+ or CD8+ T cells sorted from blood, obtained in a trial of the OX40 agonist ivuxolimab. Every receptor here comes from an adult with an advanced solid tumor such as melanoma, head and neck, liver or kidney cancer.

This clone was observed a few times. The V and J genes are TRBV6-1 and TRBJ2-7; TRBD2 is a possible D gene (5 bases). The V end lost 7 bases, the J end lost 3 bases, and 13 bases lay between the germline ends. Germline CDR1 and CDR2: MNHNS and SASEGT. The CDR3 has 13 amino acids. The DNA of the CDR3 is TGTGCCAGCATAGGCGGAGGTGGCTACGAGCAGTACTTC. As protein: CASIGGGGYEQYF.

This clone was detected only once. The CDR3 sequence is CASSLGPGSYEQYF. The CDR3, as DNA: TGCGCCAGCAGCTTGGGACCGGGTTCCTACGAGCAGTACTTC. The V gene is TRBV5-1, the J gene TRBJ2-7, with unresolved D. Germline lookup yields CDR1 SGHRS and CDR2 YFSETQ. The CDR3 loop spans 14 amino acids. V shed 0 bases and J shed 1 base, with 8 bases lying between them. Using reference TRBV5-1 and TRBJ2-7 for the parts outside the CDR3, the full variable domain is KAGVTQTPRYLIKTRGQQVTLSCSPISGHRSVSWYQQTPGQGLQFLFEYFSETQRNKGNFPGRFSGRQFSNSRSEMNVSTLELGDSALYLCASSLGPGSYEQYFGPGTRLTVT.

This clone appeared a single time. CDR3 in DNA: TGTGCCAGCAGCCAAAATCAATACTCCTACGAGCAGTACTTC. It yields the protein CASSQNQYSYEQYF. The chain recombines TRBV28 with TRBJ2-7; D call uncertain. Trimming took 6 bases from V and 0 from J, leaving 12 bases between them. The CDR3 is 14 residues long. Germline CDR1 and CDR2: MDHEN and SYDVKM.

J is TRBJ1-2 and V is TRBV28; D is unresolved. Germline CDR1 is MDHEN and CDR2 is SYDVKM. The CDR3 has 13 amino acids. The V and J ends lost 4 bases and 5 bases respectively, with 11 bases between them. The CDR3 bases are TGTGCCAGCAGTTCCACAAGGATATATGGCTACACCTTC. Its translation: CASSSTRIYGYTF.

The chain joins TRBV7-3 to TRBJ2-5, with D tentatively TRBD1 (6 bases). The assigned J gene may be wrong: the sequence end matches TRBJ2-7 better. Germline V gene lookup returns CDR1 SGHTA and CDR2 FQGTGA. The CDR3 runs to 14 residues. CDR3 coding DNA: TGTGCCAGCAGCGAGGGGGTCAGCTCCTACGAGCAGTACTTC. As protein: CASSEGVSSYEQYF.

In its sample, this clone was seen once. The rearrangement joins TRBV28 to TRBJ1-5; no definite D call. Per the germline V gene, CDR1 is MDHEN and CDR2 is SYDVKM. This CDR3 is built from 11 residues. V shed 5 bases and J shed 3 bases, with 2 bases lying between them. The CDR3 region is CASSNNQPQHF. CDR3 DNA: TGTGCCAGCAGTAACAATCAGCCCCAGCATTTT. Drawing the rest from reference TRBV28 and TRBJ1-5, the complete variable domain is DVKVTQSSRYLVKRTGEKVFLECVQDMDHENMFWYRQDPGLGLRLIYFSYDVKMKEKGDIPEGYSVSREKKERFSLILESASTNQTSMYLCASSNNQPQHFGDGTRLSIL.

V usage is TRBV7-2 and J usage is TRBJ1-1, with D possibly being TRBD1 (6 bases). The CDR3 runs 16 residues. Between the trimmed V and J ends, which lost 4 bases and 1 base, there was a span of 16 bases. The germline V gene encodes CDR1 SGHTA and CDR2 FQGNSA. The CDR3 region is CASSWGIQGTNTEAFF. The CDR3 coding sequence is TGTGCCAGCAGCTGGGGGATACAGGGAACGAACACTGAAGCTTTCTTT.

V is TRBV4-1 and J is TRBJ2-7; a weak D match, TRBD1 (5 bases). Trimming removed 0 bases at V and 4 bases at J, with 13 bases between. This CDR3 is 15 amino acids long. Germline V gives CDR1 MGHRA, CDR2 YSYEKL. The CDR3: CASSQDRGNTYEQYF. The CDR3 coding sequence is TGCGCCAGCAGCCAAGATAGGGGAAACACATACGAGCAGTACTTC.

This sequence joins TRBV27 and TRBJ2-7; D not certain. Trimming left V 0 bases short and J 1 base short, with 7 bases between. CDR1 and CDR2 from the germline V gene are MNHEY and SMNVEV (reference sequence). The CDR3 is 14 residues long. The chain's CDR3 is CASSLSAPSYEQYF. In DNA, the CDR3 is TGTGCCAGCAGTTTATCGGCTCCATCCTACGAGCAGTACTTC.

The chain is built from TRBV10-3 and TRBJ2-3; D unresolved. This CDR3 region has 14 residues. With 2 bases removed from V and 6 bases from J, the gap between germline ends came to 12 bases. The germline V gene has CDR1 ENHRY and CDR2 SYGVKD. The CDR3 reads CAISEVLSPDTQYF. CDR3 DNA sequence: TGTGCCATCAGTGAGGTCCTCTCCCCCGATACGCAGTATTTT.

A few counts support this clone. The rearrangement uses TRBV6-5 and TRBJ1-5; D unclear. Trimming left V 6 bases short and J 6 bases short, with 15 bases between. This CDR3 is 14 amino acids long. Germline V gene sequence: CDR1 MNHEY, CDR2 SVGAGI. CDR3 protein: CASSLFPRGQPQHF. The CDR3 DNA sequence: TGTGCCAGCAGCCTGTTTCCGCGCGGTCAGCCCCAGCATTTT.

This clone was counted between two and nine times. The chain is built from TRBV10-1 and TRBJ2-5; 7 nucleotides line up with TRBD1. V gave up 2 bases and J gave up 0 bases; unmatched junction bases: 3. Germline CDR1 and CDR2: WNHNN and SYGVQD (reference sequence). This CDR3 is 15 amino acids long. Written as DNA, the CDR3 is TGCGCCAGCAGTGAGCCTGGGACAGACCAAGAGACCCAGTACTTC. Protein sequence: CASSEPGTDQETQYF.

This clone came up once. V gene TRBV7-9 combines with J gene TRBJ2-7; D perhaps matches TRBD1 (6 bases). The CDR3 is made up of 14 amino acids. The V gene lost 5 bases and the J gene lost 2 bases, with 13 bases spanning the gap. Germline CDR1 and CDR2: SEHNR and FQNEAQ (reference sequence). CDR3 nucleotides: TGTGCCAGCAGCCCGACGGACAGAGCCTACGAGCAGTACTTC. It specifies CASSPTDRAYEQYF.

The chain links TRBV5-5 to TRBJ2-2, with D perhaps TRBD1 or TRBD2 (5 bases each). CDR3 length: 13 residues. Germline assignment: CDR1 SGHKS and CDR2 YYEKEE (reference sequence). V dropped 2 bases and J dropped 5 bases, with 7 bases sitting between them. DNA for the CDR3: TGTGCCAGCAGCTTTGAGGGGACCGGGGAGCTGTTTTTT. Protein sequence: CASSFEGTGELFF. The full variable domain, completed using reference TRBV5-5 and TRBJ2-2, is DAGVTQSPTHLIKTRGQQVTLRCSPISGHKSVSWYQQVLGQGPQFIFQYYEKEERGRGNFPDRFSARQFPNYSSELNVNALLLGDSALYLCASSFEGTGELFFGEGSRLTVL.

J is TRBJ1-2 and V is TRBV6-6; no clear D. Per germline, CDR1 MNHNY and CDR2 SVGAGI (reference sequence). V lost 4 bases and J lost 6, with 12 bases in between. This CDR3 has 13 residues. The chain's CDR3 is CASSLRGADGYTF. DNA for the CDR3: TGTGCCAGCAGTTTACGCGGAGCTGATGGCTACACCTTC.

The J gene is TRBJ2-1, the V gene TRBV6-5; D remains ambiguous. The CDR3 totals 12 residues. Trimming stripped 2 bases from V and 8 bases from J, with 7 bases between. Germline CDR1 is MNHEY and CDR2 is SVGAGI. The CDR3: CASSYDRDEQFF. The CDR3 coding sequence is TGTGCCAGCAGTTACGACCGCGATGAGCAGTTCTTC.

V usage is TRBV7-8 and J usage is TRBJ1-6; TRBD1 might be the D (5 bases). Germline CDR1 and CDR2: SGHVS and FQNEAQ. The CDR3 runs 14 residues. V was shortened by 0 bases and J by 7 bases, with 7 bases between the two germline ends. CDR3 in amino acids: CASSLARDNSPLHF. The CDR3 region has the DNA TGTGCCAGCAGCTTAGCGCGGGACAATTCACCCCTCCACTTT.

The CDR3 nucleotides are TGTGCCACCACCTTAGTCCAGGGGCAGCCCCAGCATTTT. It is translated as CATTLVQGQPQHF. V is TRBV19 and J is TRBJ1-5, with D possibly TRBD1 on 6 matching bases. V was clipped by 10 bases and J by 7 bases, with 17 bases between them. The CDR3 contains 13 residues. In germline, CDR1 is LNHDA, CDR2 SQIVND (reference sequence).

The rearrangement links TRBV30 to TRBJ2-7, with 11 bases aligning to TRBD1. The length of the CDR3 is 14 residues. V was pared by 3 bases and J by 4 bases, with 5 bases of the junction left unmatched. The germline V gene has CDR1 GTSNPN and CDR2 SVGIG (reference sequence). This chain's CDR3 is CAWRVGTGGYEQYF. DNA for the CDR3: TGTGCCTGGAGGGTTGGGACAGGGGGGTACGAGCAGTACTTC.

This chain links TRBV9 with TRBJ2-7; D is perhaps TRBD1 (6 bases). The V end was cut by 3 bases, the J end by 2 bases, with 12 bases between. This CDR3 contains 14 residues. Germline-derived CDR1 and CDR2 are SGDLS and YYNGEE. The CDR3, as DNA: TGTGCCAGCAGCGGAAGGGACAACCCCTACGAGCAGTACTTC. Its translation is CASSGRDNPYEQYF.

The chain employs TRBV29-1 and TRBJ1-3, with TRBD1 matching 9 bases. This CDR3 is built from 16 residues. Trimming took 4 bases from V and 0 from J; bases not matched to a gene: 7. The germline gives CDR1 SQVTM, CDR2 ANQGSEA. The CDR3 nucleotides are TGCAGCGTTGTAGGGACAGGGACCTCCTCTGGAAACACCATATATTTT. Translating gives CSVVGTGTSSGNTIYF.

The rearrangement joins TRBV29-1 to TRBJ2-1; TRBD1 might be the D (6 bases). The germline gives CDR1 SQVTM, CDR2 ANQGSEA. Trimming cost V 4 bases and J 4 bases, with 17 bases left between them. The CDR3 runs 15 residues. Here the CDR3 reads CSVGSRFQGYNEQFF. The CDR3 region has the DNA TGCAGCGTTGGGTCGCGTTTTCAGGGGTACAATGAGCAGTTCTTC.

The V call is TRBV15, the J call TRBJ2-2, with TRBD1 matching over 9 bases. V lost 1 base and J lost 5; bases outside the gene matches: 5. Germline assignment: CDR1 LNHNV and CDR2 YYDKDF (reference sequence). CDR3 length equals 16 residues. The CDR3 DNA is TGTGCCACCAGCAGAGGGCGGGACAGGGAAACCGGGGAGCTGTTTTTT. Amino acid sequence: CATSRGRDRETGELFF.

The count of this clone is one. The J gene is TRBJ2-3, the V gene TRBV7-9, with D possibly called TRBD1 or TRBD2 (5 bases each). Germline assignment: CDR1 SEHNR and CDR2 FQNEAQ (reference sequence). The CDR3 has 12 amino acids. Trimming removed 8 bases at V and 4 bases at J, with 10 bases between. CDR3 in amino acids: CASWGSSDTQYF. The CDR3 DNA sequence: TGTGCCAGCTGGGGGTCCTCAGATACGCAGTATTTT.

The J gene is TRBJ1-1, the V gene TRBV19; D call uncertain. This CDR3 has 11 residues. Trimming stripped 7 bases from V and 1 base from J, with 4 bases between. Germline V CDR1 and CDR2: LNHDA, SQIVND (reference sequence). The CDR3 DNA sequence: TGTGCCAGTATTGAGAACACTGAAGCTTTCTTT. Amino acids: CASIENTEAFF.

This chain joins TRBV28 and TRBJ2-3, with unresolved D. CDR1 and CDR2 (germline): MDHEN, SYDVKM. V lost 6 bases, J lost 5 bases, and 15 bases lay in between. The CDR3 totals 14 residues. The CDR3: CASRSGFSIDTQYF. DNA of the CDR3: TGTGCCAGCAGGTCCGGGTTTTCTATAGATACGCAGTATTTT.

The chain couples TRBV7-6 to TRBJ2-3; 10 positions agree with TRBD2. Trimming removed 5 bases from V and 5 bases from J; junction bases left unmatched: 7. The CDR3 is 15 residues long. In germline, CDR1 is SGHVS, CDR2 FNYEAQ. CDR3 DNA: TGTGCCAGCAGCCAGGAGTCTAGCGGGGGAGATACGCAGTATTTT. It translates to CASSQESSGGDTQYF.

Remarks on this clone: The sample carries other DNA sequences with the same CDR3. The rearrangement links TRBV13 to TRBJ1-6; the D is unclear. Germline loops: CDR1 PRHDT, CDR2 FYEKMQ (reference sequence). Trimming stripped 0 bases from V and 0 bases from J, with 6 bases between. The length of the CDR3 is 16 residues. The CDR3 reads CASSLGGSSYNSPLHF. The CDR3 DNA is TGTGCCAGCAGCTTAGGGGGGAGCTCCTATAATTCACCCCTCCACTTT.

This chain uses TRBV7-5 with TRBJ2-5; TRBD2, the table's D call, lacks a check against the DNA. TRBV7-5 is described as a pseudogene. The CDR3 is 18 residues long. DNA for the CDR3: TGTGTCAGAAGCTTACCCAGCTCTGGAGTGCCCTCCCAAGAGACCCAGTACTTC. Amino acid sequence: CVRSLPSSGVPSQETQYF.